This record covers a single T cell receptor beta chain. This entry is derived from a study of PD-L1 blockade in urothelial cancer. Whole-study context: Investigators checked blood 3 weeks (second dose) and 6 weeks after treatment start. Counts from blood samples showed a median of roughly 150,000 T cells.

The germline V gene encodes CDR1 SGDLS and CDR2 YYNGEE. V lost 2 bases and J lost 7, with 24 bases in between. The CDR3 runs to 17 residues. Time point of the sample: peripheral blood 6 weeks after treatment start. Each patient's cancer was a locally advanced or metastatic urothelial carcinoma. Added to each PCR by spiking were synthetic TCR analog templates. Profiling relied on immunoSEQ multiplex PCR, and the TCRdb table lists in-frame clones only, not all of them. The sample has fewer than 85,000 clones; around nine tenths are singletons. The rearrangement joins TRBV9 to TRBJ2-5, with a tentative D call TRBD1 (6 bases). This receptor was obtained from a man aged 60-69 years with urothelial cancer. The material was PBMCs, obtained around atezolizumab (anti-PD-L1) treatment. The CDR3 DNA sequence: TGTGCCAGCAGCGTCGGTGGGACACCAATCACGGCGGGGACCCAGTACTTC. It yields the protein CASSVGGTPITAGTQYF.